This is a list of T cell receptor beta chains from one sample in a study of T cell repertoires in ileal Crohn's disease. Repertoires were generated with immunoSEQ multiplex PCR, while TCRdb's copy carries only in-frame clones and drops some. The profile shows some 11,000 clones, roughly two thirds of them singletons. The specimen sequenced was ileal tissue. These receptors all come from an adult with Crohn's disease. Both conserved end residues are part of each CDR3. Fields, in order: clone size, D gene, J gene, V gene, CDR3 DNA, CDR3 protein. The D gene is left open where the match is weak. Clone size is shown for a subset of rows, as once, few, many or a class of expanded clone.

>.|TRBD1|TRBJ1-1|TRBV6-1
TGTGCCAGCAGATCAGAACAGGGGATCAACACTGAAGCTTTCTTT
CASRSEQGINTEAFF
>few|.|TRBJ2-1|TRBV4-2
TGTGCCAGCAGCCAAGGGGGGCACAATGAGCAGTTCTTC
CASSQGGHNEQFF
>.|.|TRBJ1-1|TRBV19
TGTGCCAGTAGCCCCTGGGGGGGCACTGAAGCTTTCTTT
CASSPWGGTEAFF
>.|.|TRBJ2-3|TRBV30
TGTGCCGGTGGGACTTCTTGGGGCACAGATACGCAGTATTTT
CAGGTSWGTDTQYF
>.|.|TRBJ1-3|TRBV7-9
TGTGCCAGCAGCTTAGTGTCCCCAGGAACTGGAAACACCATATATTTT
CASSLVSPGTGNTIYF
>.|TRBD1|TRBJ2-7|TRBV6-9
TGTGCCAGCTCCCGCAGGGGGCCCTACGAGCAGTACTTC
CASSRRGPYEQYF
>once|TRBD1|TRBJ2-3|TRBV18
TGTGCCAGCTCACCATTCGGGCAGGGGGTAGATACGCAGTATTTT
CASSPFGQGVDTQYF
>.|TRBD1|TRBJ2-7|TRBV15
TGTGCCACCACCTCTTCCCGGGACAGGGGGCGTGAGCAGTACTTC
CATTSSRDRGREQYF
>.|.|TRBJ2-7|TRBV4-2
TGTGCCAGCAGCCAAGAGGATAGGGCCGGGCTCTGGGAGCCGTACTTC
CASSQEDRAGLWEPYF
>.|.|TRBJ1-2|TRBV4-3
TGCGCCAGCAGCCAAGTCAGGGGTGACTATGGCTACACCTTC
CASSQVRGDYGYTF
>.|TRBD2|TRBJ2-3|TRBV4-1
TGCGCCAGCAGCCGGGGGGGAGTCTCGGAGGATACGCAGTATTTT
CASSRGGVSEDTQYF
>.|.|TRBJ1-5|TRBV6-6
TGTGCCAGCAGTTACGAGAGTCGGCAGCCCCAGCATTTT
CASSYESRQPQHF
>.|.|TRBJ2-3|TRBV29-1
TGCAGCGTTTTGCTGGGGGCAAGGGGTACGCAGTATTTT
CSVLLGARGTQYF
>once|TRBD1|TRBJ2-5|TRBV7-9
TGTGCCAGCAGCACCCGGGACAGACAAGGGGAGACCCAGTACTTC
CASSTRDRQGETQYF
>.|TRBD2|TRBJ2-7|TRBV4-3
TGCGCCAGCAGCCAAGTACTAGCGGGAGGATCCTACGAGCAGTACTTC
CASSQVLAGGSYEQYF
>.|TRBD2|TRBJ2-7|TRBV30
TGTGCCTGGAATACAGCGGGGGTATCCTACGAGCAGTACTTC
CAWNTAGVSYEQYF